This paragraph reports one TCR beta chain. Its cognate antigen is unknown. These memory T cells were uncultured and sequenced directly after ex vivo isolation. The V gene lost 5 bases and the J gene lost 1 base, with 8 bases spanning the gap. The CDR3 covers 13 residues. Germline values: CDR1 MNHEY, CDR2 SVGAGI. Sequenced by immunoSEQ multiplex PCR; TCRdb stores in-frame clones only, minus some. The sample includes around 25,000 clones, nearly 95% of them seen just once. The data derive from a study of CD4 T cell repertoires in COVID-19. Study-wide background: After 10 days of IL-2 expansion, CFSE-low cells were relabeled and restimulated with other coronavirus spikes.

Study-level results: Some SARS-CoV-2 clonotypes, between about 6.5 and 25%, recurred in SARS-CoV and/or HKU1 cultures. Suggested intraclonal diversification: top SARS-CoV-2-reactive clonotypes appeared in two or three memory subsets.

The sequence was collected from a human donor who had COVID-19. Sequencing used circulating follicular helper CD4+ T cells (cTfh) from blood, obtained before the COVID-19 pandemic. The J gene is TRBJ1-1, the V gene TRBV6-5; D gene ambiguous. The CDR3, as DNA: TGTGCCAGCAGTCTGACACCGAACACTGAAGCTTTCTTT. Protein: CASSLTPNTEAFF.